A single sample is the source of the 5 T cell receptor beta chains below, sequenced in a study of shared clonotypes between healthy human individuals. Sequenced by immunoSEQ multiplex PCR; TCRdb stores in-frame clones only, minus some. The sample records 2 million to 2.5 million clones, around 92% being singletons. The specimen was naive CD4+ T cells from PBMCs. The subset: CD45RA+ positively selected. These receptors were obtained from a man aged 18 to 35 in good health. Some clones in this sample may be carry-over from other donors' samples.

The J gene is TRBJ2-7, the V gene TRBV28; TRBD2 matches at 11 bases. This CDR3 comprises 18 residues. Germline values: CDR1 MDHEN, CDR2 SYDVKM. Trimming at V came to 6 bases and at J to 2 bases, leaving 15 bases not matched to a gene. CDR3 amino acids: CASSSEDRGLAGTYEQYF. DNA of the CDR3: TGTGCCAGCAGCTCAGAGGATAGAGGACTAGCGGGCACCTACGAGCAGTACTTC.

The chain uses TRBV7-2 and TRBJ1-1; no reliable D call. Per germline, CDR1 SGHTA and CDR2 FQGNSA. The CDR3 runs to 12 residues. Trimming stripped 5 bases from V and 10 bases from J, with 14 bases between. CDR3 bases: TGTGCCAGCAGCCCAGGAATGGGGAGAGCTTTCTTT. Protein: CASSPGMGRAFF.

The rearrangement joins TRBV4-1 to TRBJ2-7; 8 bases align to TRBD1. Germline V gene data show CDR1 as MGHRA and CDR2 as YSYEKL. The CDR3 consists of 15 residues. Trimming at V came to 3 bases and at J to 4 bases, leaving 8 bases not matched to a gene. The CDR3 region is CASSHPPGGRYEQYF. CDR3 nucleotides: TGCGCCAGCAGCCACCCCCCAGGGGGCAGGTACGAGCAGTACTTC.

Turning to this clone: Different DNA sequences within this sample yield the same CDR3. This chain connects TRBV9 to TRBJ2-3; D ambiguous. The length of the CDR3 is 14 residues. V was pared by 0 bases and J by 0 bases, with 5 bases between. Germline CDR1 is SGDLS and CDR2 is YYNGEE. CDR3 in DNA: TGTGCCAGCAGCGTAGGGGCCAGCACAGATACGCAGTATTTT. Translating gives CASSVGASTDTQYF.

V and J are TRBV6-1 and TRBJ2-2; 12 nucleotides match TRBD2. J lost 4 bases, V lost 2 bases, and 8 bases had no gene match. The CDR3 has 18 amino acids. The V gene's germline CDR1 is MNHNS and CDR2 SASEGT. The CDR3 here is CASSELAGGPGSTGELFF. In DNA, the CDR3 is TGTGCCAGCAGTGAACTAGCGGGAGGGCCGGGGAGCACCGGGGAGCTGTTTTTT.